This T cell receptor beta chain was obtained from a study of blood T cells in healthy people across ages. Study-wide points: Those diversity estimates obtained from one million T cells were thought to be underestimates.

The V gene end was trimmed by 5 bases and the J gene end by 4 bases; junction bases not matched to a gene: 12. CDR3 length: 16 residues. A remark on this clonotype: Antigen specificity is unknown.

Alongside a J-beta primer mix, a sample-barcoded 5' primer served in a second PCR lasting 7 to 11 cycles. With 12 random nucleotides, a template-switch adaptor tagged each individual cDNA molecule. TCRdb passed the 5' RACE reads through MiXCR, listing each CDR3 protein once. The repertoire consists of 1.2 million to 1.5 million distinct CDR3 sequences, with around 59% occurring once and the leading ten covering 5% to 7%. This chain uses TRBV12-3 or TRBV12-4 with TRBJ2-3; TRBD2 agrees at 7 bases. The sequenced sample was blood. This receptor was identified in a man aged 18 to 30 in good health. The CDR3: CASSALGGTGADTQYF. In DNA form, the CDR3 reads TGTGCCAGCAGTGCCCTCGGGGGGACCGGGGCAGATACGCAGTATTTT.